This TCR beta chain was sequenced during a study of response to subunit inactivated influenza vaccine. Germline CDR1 and CDR2: SEHNR and FQNEAQ (reference sequence). J lost 4 bases, V lost 5 bases, and 7 bases had no gene match. The CDR3 extends over 15 amino acids. TCRdb redid the calling of the RT-PCR reads with MiXCR, one entry per CDR3 protein. The sample yields over 750,000 distinct CDR3 sequences, 21% seen once. Study results and limitations: Each seasonal influenza vaccination, the authors suggested, recruits few new T cells.

A remark on this clonotype: What it binds is unknown.

The starting material was PBMCs from blood, obtained around 5 days after vaccination. The source is a man between 50 and 59 years old who received an inactivated influenza vaccine. The rearrangement joins TRBV7-9 to TRBJ1-4, with TRBD1 identical over 7 bases. The CDR3 spells CASSAPGQNNEKLFF. The CDR3 DNA follows: TGTGCCAGCAGCGCGCCGGGACAGAATAATGAAAAACTGTTTTTT.